This T cell receptor beta chain stems from a study of T cells in Graves' hyperthyroidism and ophthalmopathy. Template material for amplifying TCR beta CDR3 regions consisted of RNA transcripts. When the TCR CDR3 underwent first-round RT-PCR, the HTBI primer set was used. From the multiplex PCR reads, TCRdb called clonotypes with MiXCR, one entry per CDR3 protein. The sample lists some 350,000 distinct CDR3 sequences, about 15% occurring once. This clonotype was observed at least ten times. This CDR3 comprises 14 residues. The V gene end was trimmed by 3 bases and the J gene end by 5 bases; junction bases not matched to a gene: 2. CDR1 and CDR2 (germline): MNHNS, SASEGT.

The sequenced sample was blood. The source of this sequence is a woman aged 18-29 years with Graves' hyperthyroidism that later progressed to Graves' ophthalmopathy. This chain joins TRBV6-1 and TRBJ2-5, with 11 bases matching TRBD2. This CDR3 reads CASSETSGMETQYF. The CDR3 DNA is TGTGCCAGCAGTGAGACTAGCGGGATGGAGACCCAGTACTTC.